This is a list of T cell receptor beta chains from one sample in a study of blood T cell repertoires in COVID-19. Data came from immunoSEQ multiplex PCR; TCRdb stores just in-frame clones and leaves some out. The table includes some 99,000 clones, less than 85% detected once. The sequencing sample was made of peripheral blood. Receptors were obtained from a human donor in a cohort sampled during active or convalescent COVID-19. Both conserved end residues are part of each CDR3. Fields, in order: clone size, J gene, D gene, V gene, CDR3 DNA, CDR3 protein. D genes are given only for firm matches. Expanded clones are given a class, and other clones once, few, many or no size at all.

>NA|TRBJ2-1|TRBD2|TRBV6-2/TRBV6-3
TGTGCCAGCAGTTACCCGCCTTGGTTTGGCGGGGGGGCGAATGAGCAGTTCTTC
CASSYPPWFGGGANEQFF
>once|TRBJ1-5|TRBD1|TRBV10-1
TGCGCCAGCAGCGCAGGGGGACCGAGCAATCAGCCCCAGCATTTT
CASSAGGPSNQPQHF
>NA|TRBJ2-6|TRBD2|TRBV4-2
TGTGCCAGCAGCCAAGATAAGACTCGCGGGAGGGTCTCTGGGGCCAACGTCCTGACTTTC
CASSQDKTRGRVSGANVLTF
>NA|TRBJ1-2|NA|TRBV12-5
TGTGCTAGTGCCCCCTCGGGGGAGGGGACCTATGGCTACACCTTC
CASAPSGEGTYGYTF
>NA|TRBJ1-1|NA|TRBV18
TGTGCCAGCTCAAACAGACAGGCGGCAGGGGACACTGAAGCTTTCTTT
CASSNRQAAGDTEAFF
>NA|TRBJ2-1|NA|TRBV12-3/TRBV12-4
TGTGCCAGCAGTTTGCTATCACACAATGAGCAGTTCTTC
CASSLLSHNEQFF
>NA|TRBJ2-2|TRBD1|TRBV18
TGTGCCAGCTCACCGGGACAGGGGCGGCTCGGGGAGCTGTTTTTT
CASSPGQGRLGELFF
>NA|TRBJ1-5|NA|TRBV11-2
TGTGCCAGCAGCCAGGGCCCAGATAGCAATCAGCCCCAGCATTTT
CASSQGPDSNQPQHF
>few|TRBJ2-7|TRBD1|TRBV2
TGTGCCAGCAGTGGGGACAGGCGCGAGCAGTACTTC
CASSGDRREQYF
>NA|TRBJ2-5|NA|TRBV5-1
TGCGCCAGCAGCTTTGACGGGTCGCAAGAGACCCAGTACTTC
CASSFDGSQETQYF
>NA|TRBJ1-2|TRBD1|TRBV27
TGTGCCAGCAGTTTGGGGACAGGGGGCCTCCGGGATGGCTACACCTTC
CASSLGTGGLRDGYTF
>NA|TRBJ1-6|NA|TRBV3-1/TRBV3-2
TGTGCCAGCGGGGAGAACTCCTATAATTCACCCCTCCACTTT
CASGENSYNSPLHF
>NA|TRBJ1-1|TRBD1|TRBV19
TGTGCCAGTAGTACCGACAGGGGGGTCAAGGAAGCTTTCTTT
CASSTDRGVKEAFF
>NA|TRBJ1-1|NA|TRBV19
TGTGCCACCCAACCAGGGGAGAGTGAAGCTTTCTTT
CATQPGESEAFF
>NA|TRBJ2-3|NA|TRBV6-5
TGTGCCAGCAAATCAGGGAGCACAGATACGCAGTATTTT
CASKSGSTDTQYF
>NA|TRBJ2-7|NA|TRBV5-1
TGCGCCAGCAGCCCTACAGGGAACGGCTACGAGCAGTACTTC
CASSPTGNGYEQYF
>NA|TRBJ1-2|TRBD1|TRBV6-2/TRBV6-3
TGTGCCAGCAGTTACGGACAGGGGAGTTGGTATGGCTACACCTTC
CASSYGQGSWYGYTF
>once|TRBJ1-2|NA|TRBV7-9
TGTGCCAGCAGCCGAGGGAGACAGGTAGATGGCTACACCTTC
CASSRGRQVDGYTF
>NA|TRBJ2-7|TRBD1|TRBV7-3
TGTGCCAGCAGCAATCTACAGGGGGCCGAGCAGTACTTC
CASSNLQGAEQYF
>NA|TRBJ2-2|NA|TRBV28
TGTGCCAGCAGGCGTATACCGGCCGGGGAGCTGTTTTTT
CASRRIPAGELFF
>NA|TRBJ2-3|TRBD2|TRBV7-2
TGTGCCAGCAGCCTCGCTCCCGGGGGGGCCCGGCAGGAAAATACGCAGTATTTT
CASSLAPGGARQENTQYF
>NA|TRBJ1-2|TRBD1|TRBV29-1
TGCAGCGTTGAAGACCCGGACAGGGGCTATGGCTACACCTTC
CSVEDPDRGYGYTF
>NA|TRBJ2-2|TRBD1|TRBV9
TGTGCCAGCAGCGTAAAGACAGGGTCTAGCGGGGAGCTGTTTTTT
CASSVKTGSSGELFF
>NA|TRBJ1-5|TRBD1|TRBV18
TGTGCCAGCTCACCCACATTCGGACAGGGAGGTCAGCCCCAGCATTTT
CASSPTFGQGGQPQHF
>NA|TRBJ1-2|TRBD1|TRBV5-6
TGTGCCAGCAGCGACTCCGGGACAGTTTATGGCTACACCTTC
CASSDSGTVYGYTF
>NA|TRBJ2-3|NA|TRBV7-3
TGTGCCAGCAGCTTCGACGGACGGGACACAGATACGCAGTATTTT
CASSFDGRDTDTQYF
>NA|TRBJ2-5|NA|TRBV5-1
TGCGCCAGCAGCCCGTCTAGCCCGCCAGAGACCCAGTACTTC
CASSPSSPPETQYF
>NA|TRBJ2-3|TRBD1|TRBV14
TGTGCCAGCAGCTCCGGGACAGGGACCGATACGCAGTATTTT
CASSSGTGTDTQYF
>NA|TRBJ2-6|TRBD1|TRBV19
TGTGCCAGTATGTCAGGACAGGGGTCGTGGTCGTCCTCTGGGGCCAACGTCCTGACTTTC
CASMSGQGSWSSSGANVLTF
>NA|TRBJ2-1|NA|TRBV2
TGTGCCAGCAGTGAACTAGGAATCGGAGAGCAGTTCTTC
CASSELGIGEQFF
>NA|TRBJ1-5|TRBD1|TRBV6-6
TGTGCCAGCAGTCTCGCCGGGACAGCATATAGCAATCAGCCCCAGCATTTT
CASSLAGTAYSNQPQHF
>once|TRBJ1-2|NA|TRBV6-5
TGTGCCAGCAGTTATGGTCCCCCACAAGGCTACACCTTC
CASSYGPPQGYTF
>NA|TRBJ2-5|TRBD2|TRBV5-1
TGCGCCAGCAGCCCAGGGACTAGATTACAAGAGACCCAGTACTTC
CASSPGTRLQETQYF
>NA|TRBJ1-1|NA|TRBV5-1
TGCGCCAGCCGCGGAGGGCCGTACACTGAAGCTTTCTTT
CASRGGPYTEAFF
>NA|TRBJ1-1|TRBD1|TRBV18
TGTGCCAGCTCACCAGGGGACAGTTTACACACTGAAGCTTTCTTT
CASSPGDSLHTEAFF
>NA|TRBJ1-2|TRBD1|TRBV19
TGTGCCAGTAGACAGTATTGGACAGGAACCTATGGCTACACCTTC
CASRQYWTGTYGYTF
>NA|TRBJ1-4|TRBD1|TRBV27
TGTGCCAGCAGTTTGCAACCAGGGGGGTCAGGGGAAAAACTGTTTTTT
CASSLQPGGSGEKLFF
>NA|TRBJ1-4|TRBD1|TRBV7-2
TGTGCCAGCAGCTCCCGGGACAGGGGGAAAAAACTGTTTTTT
CASSSRDRGKKLFF
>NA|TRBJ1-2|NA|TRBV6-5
TGTGCCAGCAGAGACACAGGGAGAACAAACTATGACTACACCTTC
CASRDTGRTNYDYTF
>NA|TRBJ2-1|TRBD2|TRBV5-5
TGTGCCAGCAGCTTGGTGGCCAGCGGGGGGATTAACCGCAATGAGCAGTTCTTC
CASSLVASGGINRNEQFF
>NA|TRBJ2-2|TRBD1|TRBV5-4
TGTGCCAGCAGCGGGGACAGGGGAACGAACACCGGGGAGCTGTTTTTT
CASSGDRGTNTGELFF
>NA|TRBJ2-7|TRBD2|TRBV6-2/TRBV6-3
TGTGCCAGCAGTTACCCGACTAGCGGGGCTACGACCTACGAGCAGTACTTC
CASSYPTSGATTYEQYF
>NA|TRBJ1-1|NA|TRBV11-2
TGTGCCAGCAGCTTAGCGTCTACAGGGTTTTTAGAAGCTTTCTTT
CASSLASTGFLEAFF
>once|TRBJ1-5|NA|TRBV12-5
TGTGCTAGTGGTTTGGGGGGCTATGACAATCAGCCCCAGCATTTT
CASGLGGYDNQPQHF
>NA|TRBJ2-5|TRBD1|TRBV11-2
TGTGCCAGCAGCGTCGGGACAGGACAAGAGACCCAGTACTTC
CASSVGTGQETQYF
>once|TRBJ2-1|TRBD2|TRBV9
TGTGCCAGCAGCGTAGGGGTTAGCGGGGTCAGCTCCTACAATGAGCAGTTCTTC
CASSVGVSGVSSYNEQFF
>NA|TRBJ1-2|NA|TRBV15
TGTGCCACCAGCGGACTAGCCGGTGGCTACACCTTC
CATSGLAGGYTF
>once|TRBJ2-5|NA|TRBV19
TGTGCCAGTAGTCCCTCCCCGGAGTGGCGAACCATGCAAGAGACCCAGTACTTC
CASSPSPEWRTMQETQYF
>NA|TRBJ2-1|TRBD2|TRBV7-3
TGTGCCAGCAGCTTAATAGGGTTCGGGCTAGCGGGAGGGTCGAACAACCACAATGAGCAGTTCTTC
CASSLIGFGLAGGSNNHNEQFF
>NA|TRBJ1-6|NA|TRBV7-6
TGTGCCAGCAGCTTAGGGCAGGGAGGCTCACCCCTCCACTTT
CASSLGQGGSPLHF
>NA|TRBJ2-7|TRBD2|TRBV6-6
TGTGCCAGCATCCCCAGCGGGGGCCACGAGCAGTACTTC
CASIPSGGHEQYF